This T cell receptor (beta chain) was captured in a study of tumor-infiltrating lymphocytes in primary liver carcinoma. Broader study findings: Whereas tumor region pairs overlapped more, tumor-adjacent and tumor-blood pairs overlapped less. Researchers report that only about 7.5-25% of top clones turned up in all five tumor regions.

CDR3 length: 18 residues. The V gene's germline CDR1 is SGHRS and CDR2 YFSETQ. Trimming removed 1 base from V and 3 bases from J; junction bases left unmatched: 14. Joint extraction of RNA and DNA used 20-30 mg of bulk tissue that was unsorted. At sampling, these chronic HBV carriers had received no treatment. The proportion of viable tumor cells exceeded 80% in every tumor sample. This clonotype was detected ten times or more. The target antigen is unknown. TCR beta cDNA was prepared out of roughly 0.45 ug total RNA by means of a constant-region primer. Generation of the TCR beta libraries relied on three nested multiplex PCR rounds using slightly modified ARM-PCR. A C-beta reverse primer was combined with TRBV1-TRBV30 forward primers in the first two PCR rounds, and each round had 10 cycles. TCRdb used MiXCR to reprocess the multiplex PCR reads, holding one entry per CDR3 protein. The sample lists 95,000 to 100,000 distinct CDR3 sequences, around 66% seen once, with roughly 12% in the top ten.

The material sequenced was liver tumor tissue from sampling region 2. Indicated subset: tumor region T2, inferior pole. V usage is TRBV5-1 and J usage is TRBJ2-5; TRBD1 matches at 8 bases. This TCR came from a woman aged 60-75 years with primary liver carcinoma and hepatitis B virus infection. CDR3 sequence: CASSLLGRVDRAKETQYF. The DNA of the CDR3 is TGCGCCAGCAGCTTGCTGGGGCGCGTGGACAGGGCCAAAGAGACCCAGTACTTC.